These 21 T cell receptor beta chains were sequenced from one sample in a study of blood T cell repertoires in COVID-19. Sequencing was performed with immunoSEQ multiplex PCR; in TCRdb, only in-frame clones are kept and a portion is missing. The sample contains around 64,000 clones, about 83% of which appear only once. The source material was peripheral blood. All receptors come from a woman aged 80 or over with acute or convalescent COVID-19.

The chain carries TRBV18 and TRBJ2-7, with TRBD1 matching 7 bases. Unmatched junction bases numbered 2, after V lost 3 bases and J lost 6 bases. CDR3 length: 12 amino acids. Germline assignment: CDR1 KGHSH and CDR2 LQKENI. The CDR3 DNA reads as TGTGCCAGCTCACCCCCAGGGGGCGAGCAGTACTTC. Encoded protein: CASSPPGGEQYF.

This chain joins TRBV7-8 and TRBJ1-1; D is perhaps TRBD1 (5 bases). CDR1 is SGHVS, CDR2 FQNEAQ, per germline. V lost 4 bases, J lost 6 bases, and 18 bases lay in between. The CDR3 is 15 residues long. CDR3 protein: CASSSPSGYYAEAFF. The CDR3 region has the DNA TGTGCCAGCAGCTCCCCCTCAGGGTACTACGCTGAAGCTTTCTTT.

In this sample, this clone turned up once. The rearrangement joins TRBV5-1 to TRBJ1-2, with 8 bases lining up with TRBD1. V was clipped by 4 bases and J by 4 bases; unmatched bases: 6. Germline V CDR1 and CDR2: SGHRS, YFSETQ. The CDR3 totals 14 residues. The CDR3 nucleotides read TGCGCCAGCAGCCATGGACAGGGACCCTATGGCTACACCTTC. The encoded protein is CASSHGQGPYGYTF. The full variable domain, completed using reference TRBV5-1 and TRBJ1-2, is KAGVTQTPRYLIKTRGQQVTLSCSPISGHRSVSWYQQTPGQGLQFLFEYFSETQRNKGNFPGRFSGRQFSNSRSEMNVSTLELGDSALYLCASSHGQGPYGYTFGSGTRLTVV.

This rearrangement joins TRBV9 to TRBJ2-7; 9 bases are a match to TRBD2. The CDR3 is 15 residues long. The V and J ends lost 2 bases and 2 bases, in that order; junction bases with no gene match: 5. Germline V lookup: CDR1 SGDLS, CDR2 YYNGEE. The CDR3 DNA follows: TGTGCCAGCAGCGTCGGGCCTAGCGGGACCTACGAGCAGTACTTC. It encodes CASSVGPSGTYEQYF. Combining the CDR3 with reference TRBV9 and TRBJ2-7 gives the whole variable domain DSGVTQTPKHLITATGQRVTLRCSPRSGDLSVYWYQQSLDQGLQFLIQYYNGEERAKGNILERFSAQQFPDLHSELNLSSLELGDSALYFCASSVGPSGTYEQYFGPGTRLTVT.

The chain couples TRBV12-3 or TRBV12-4 to TRBJ2-1, with 7 bases lining up with TRBD2. The trim removed 2 bases at V and 12 bases at J, leaving 7 bases unmatched. CDR3 length equals 13 residues. CDR3 nucleotides: TGTGCCAGCAGTTTAAATGGGGGAGGGGTGCAGTTCTTC. As protein: CASSLNGGGVQFF.

This clone was recorded once. The rearrangement links TRBV7-2 to TRBJ1-1, with 9 positions matching TRBD1. Germline V gene lookup returns CDR1 SGHTA and CDR2 FQGNSA. The CDR3 totals 14 residues. Germline trimming cut 6 bases from V and 4 bases from J; bases unmatched to any gene: 6. CDR3 residues: CASRSQGAVTEAFF. The CDR3 DNA reads TGTGCCAGCAGATCACAGGGGGCAGTCACTGAAGCTTTCTTT.

The chain is built from TRBV5-4 and TRBJ1-1; 11 nucleotides align to TRBD1. The CDR3 has 15 residues. Trimming removed 4 bases from V and 4 bases from J; junction bases left unmatched: 6. Looked up from germline, CDR1 is SGHNT and CDR2 is YYREEE (reference sequence). The CDR3 bases are TGTGCCAGCAGCCGTCCCGGGACAGGGGGCACTGAAGCTTTCTTT. As protein: CASSRPGTGGTEAFF.

This clone appeared once. Other DNA sequences from this sample encode an identical CDR3 as well. V is TRBV28 and J is TRBJ2-7; D unclear. The germline V gene has CDR1 MDHEN and CDR2 SYDVKM. CDR3 size: 11 residues. V was cut by 2 bases and J by 4 bases, with 3 bases left in between. The CDR3 loop is CASSLQYEQYF. In DNA, the CDR3 is TGTGCCAGCAGTTTACAGTACGAGCAGTACTTC. Full variable domain (rest looked up from reference TRBV28 and TRBJ2-7): DVKVTQSSRYLVKRTGEKVFLECVQDMDHENMFWYRQDPGLGLRLIYFSYDVKMKEKGDIPEGYSVSREKKERFSLILESASTNQTSMYLCASSLQYEQYFGPGTRLTVT.

J is TRBJ1-1 and V is TRBV7-9, with a tentative D call TRBD1 (5 bases). The germline V and J ends were trimmed by 5 bases and 4 bases, with 11 bases remaining between them. The CDR3 sequence is 13 residues long. The germline V gene has CDR1 SEHNR and CDR2 FQNEAQ (reference sequence). CDR3 in DNA: TGTGCCAGCAGCCCCCGGGGGGGCACTGAAGCTTTCTTT. Residues: CASSPRGGTEAFF.

The chain joins TRBV19 to TRBJ2-1; TRBD2 aligns across 10 bases. The CDR3 has 16 residues. Germline V gene sequence: CDR1 LNHDA, CDR2 SQIVND (reference sequence). V shed 6 bases and J 4 bases; nucleotides not matched to a gene: 9. CDR3 bases: TGTGCCAGTAGGGGACGAGCGGGGGGGCTTTACAATGAGCAGTTCTTC. Protein product: CASRGRAGGLYNEQFF.

The chain recombines TRBV7-2 with TRBJ2-7, with TRBD2 identical over 8 bases. Looked up from germline, CDR1 is SGHTA and CDR2 is FQGNSA. This CDR3 is built from 14 residues. J gave up 6 bases and V 3 bases, and 7 bases lay outside the gene matches. This chain's CDR3 is CASSFSGIQGEQYF. CDR3 bases: TGTGCCAGCAGCTTTAGCGGGATCCAAGGCGAGCAGTACTTC.

This chain uses TRBV27 with TRBJ2-1; TRBD2 agrees at 8 bases. The V and J ends lost 5 bases and 2 bases, in that order; junction bases with no gene match: 2. The CDR3 covers 14 residues. CDR1 MNHEY and CDR2 SMNVEV come from the germline V gene (reference sequence). The CDR3 loop is CASSGGGPYNEQFF. CDR3 coding DNA: TGTGCCAGCAGTGGCGGGGGGCCCTACAATGAGCAGTTCTTC.

The chain uses TRBV5-1 and TRBJ1-2; D possibly corresponds to TRBD1 (5 bases). The CDR3 is made up of 14 amino acids. The germline gives CDR1 SGHRS, CDR2 YFSETQ. Trimming pared 4 bases from V and 5 bases from J, leaving 15 bases between. CDR3 nucleotide sequence: TGCGCCAGCAGCAGCGGGACGCCTGGGTATGGCTACACCTTC. Its translation: CASSSGTPGYGYTF.

The chain is built from TRBV5-5 and TRBJ2-2; 9 nucleotides match TRBD1. Losses at the gene ends were 4 bases for V and 4 bases for J; bases not matched to a gene: 5. Germline CDR1 reads SGHKS; CDR2 reads YYEKEE (reference sequence). CDR3 size: 15 residues. Here the CDR3 DNA reads TGTGCCAGCAGCCCATGGGACAGGGTCACCGGGGAGCTGTTTTTT. It encodes CASSPWDRVTGELFF.

The chain couples TRBV5-1 to TRBJ2-5, with D perhaps matching TRBD2 (5 bases). Trimming pared 4 bases from V and 5 bases from J, leaving 18 bases between. CDR1 is SGHRS and CDR2 is YFSETQ in the germline V gene. The CDR3 extends over 15 amino acids. The CDR3 sequence: CASSVGGSSRETQYF. The CDR3 coding sequence is TGCGCCAGCAGCGTTGGAGGTAGCTCGCGGGAGACCCAGTACTTC.

The chain is built from TRBV12-3 or TRBV12-4 and TRBJ1-1, with 10 nucleotides matching TRBD1. The CDR3 runs 13 residues. The V gene end was trimmed by 6 bases and the J gene end by 5 bases; junction bases not matched to a gene: 3. The CDR3 sequence is CASSGTGVTEAFF. The CDR3 region has the DNA TGTGCCAGCAGCGGGACAGGGGTTACTGAAGCTTTCTTT.

The rearrangement joins TRBV12-2 to TRBJ1-2. TRBV12-2 is termed a pseudogene. This CDR3 is 15 amino acids long. The CDR3 reads CASRLPPGRGDGYTF. The CDR3 DNA sequence: TGTGCAAGTCGCTTACCACCTGGGAGGGGCGATGGCTACACCTTC.

The CDR3 loop is CASPGQGAQWDTEAFF. The CDR3 DNA reads TGTGCCAGCCCTGGACAGGGGGCGCAGTGGGACACTGAAGCTTTCTTT. The chain combines TRBV7-9 with TRBJ1-1; 11 bases are a match to TRBD1. The J segment lost 3 bases and the V segment lost 8 bases, leaving 11 bases of the junction unmatched. The length of the CDR3 is 16 residues. Germline V gene lookup returns CDR1 SEHNR and CDR2 FQNEAQ (reference sequence).

This clone came up once. The chain links TRBV6-6 to TRBJ1-2; D might be TRBD1 (6 bases). V lost 5 bases and J 1 base, leaving 8 bases between the germline ends. CDR1 and CDR2 (germline): MNHNY, SVGAGI (reference sequence). This CDR3 region has 13 residues. DNA of the CDR3: TGTGCCAGCAGTCCAGGGGTTAACTATGGCTACACCTTC. It specifies CASSPGVNYGYTF.

This clone was seen a single time. The CDR3, as DNA: TGTGCCAGCAGCCCAATCTCTGGAAACACCATATATTTT. This codes for CASSPISGNTIYF. This chain uses TRBV6-5 with TRBJ1-3; D is unclear. Germline CDR1 reads MNHEY; CDR2 reads SVGAGI. V was clipped by 6 bases and J by 0 bases, with 6 bases between them. The CDR3 spans 13 residues.

The V gene is TRBV7-2, the J gene TRBJ2-3; the D gene is possibly TRBD2 (7 bases). The CDR3 is made up of 14 amino acids. Germline V gene lookup returns CDR1 SGHTA and CDR2 FQGNSA. The V end lost 2 bases, the J end lost 5 bases, and 11 bases lay between the germline ends. CDR3: CASSLHRGGDTQYF. The CDR3 DNA follows: TGTGCCAGCAGCTTACATAGGGGGGGAGATACGCAGTATTTT.